The 26 T cell receptor beta chains presented below share a single source sample, sequenced in a study of T cell responses to AZD1222 COVID-19 vaccine. The data were produced by immunoSEQ multiplex PCR, yet TCRdb's version contains in-frame clones alone and is incomplete. There are around 120,000 clones in the sample; around nine tenths occur only once, and roughly 1.5% lies in the top ten. The sequences come from peripheral blood, collected 28 days after the second AZD1222 dose. These receptors all stem from an adult who received the AZD1222 COVID-19 vaccine.

J is TRBJ2-3 and V is TRBV11-2, with D perhaps matching TRBD2 (6 bases). The CDR3 covers 19 residues. The V gene's germline CDR1 is SGHAT and CDR2 FQNNGV. The ends were cut back, 2 bases at V and 0 bases at J, with 21 bases in the middle. In DNA, the CDR3 is TGTGCCAGCAGCTTATCCCCGCGGGCGGGGAGCTTCAGCACAGATACGCAGTATTTT. Protein product: CASSLSPRAGSFSTDTQYF.

The rearrangement joins TRBV21-1 to TRBJ2-1; TRBD2, the table's D call, was not compared with the DNA. TRBV21-1 corresponds to a pseudogene. The CDR3 is 13 amino acids. Here the CDR3 reads CASNRDFPGEQFF. The DNA of the CDR3 is TGTGCCAGCAACCGGGACTTTCCAGGTGAGCAGTTCTTC.

The chain carries TRBV19 and TRBJ2-7, with 7 bases aligning to TRBD2. CDR3 length: 16 residues. Germline V gene sequence: CDR1 LNHDA, CDR2 SQIVND (reference sequence). After removal of 3 bases from V and 2 bases from J, the junction contained 10 bases not matched to a gene. The CDR3 region is CASSISASGTTYEQYF. CDR3 sequence (DNA): TGTGCCAGTAGTATCTCGGCTAGCGGCACCACCTACGAGCAGTACTTC.

This sequence joins TRBV19 and TRBJ1-5, with TRBD1 matching 7 bases. V gave up 7 bases and J gave up 3 bases; unmatched junction bases: 6. Germline values: CDR1 LNHDA, CDR2 SQIVND (reference sequence). This CDR3 spans 14 amino acids. The CDR3 is CASTGTAANQPQHF. The CDR3 DNA reads TGTGCCAGTACCGGGACAGCAGCCAATCAGCCCCAGCATTTT.

The rearrangement links TRBV20-1 to TRBJ2-3; 11 bases are shared with TRBD2. CDR3 length: 14 amino acids. V gave up 3 bases and J gave up 6 bases; unmatched junction bases: 5. CDR1 is DFQATT and CDR2 is SNEGSKA in the germline V gene (reference sequence). CDR3 sequence: CSASLTSGTDTQYF. In nucleotides, the CDR3 is TGCAGTGCTAGTTTGACTAGCGGGACTGATACGCAGTATTTT.

The table lists this clone with a few counts. J is TRBJ1-2 and V is TRBV28, with TRBD1 identical over 7 bases. CDR1 and CDR2 from the germline V gene are MDHEN and SYDVKM. V gave up 3 bases and J gave up 4 bases; unmatched junction bases: 2. CDR3 length: 13 amino acids. The CDR3 protein is CASSLGQIYGYTF. CDR3 nucleotides: TGTGCCAGCAGTTTGGGACAGATCTATGGCTACACCTTC.

The chain carries TRBV6-1 and TRBJ1-2; D may be TRBD1 (6 bases). The CDR3 length is 16 residues. CDR1 and CDR2 (germline): MNHNS, SASEGT. V was cut by 4 bases and J by 4 bases, with 19 bases left in between. The DNA for the CDR3 is TGTGCCAGCAGTGTACAGGGCGAATGGACCAGCTATGGCTACACCTTC. This encodes CASSVQGEWTSYGYTF.

This chain's CDR3 is CASSLITGTSGYNEQFF. DNA for the CDR3: TGCGCCAGCAGCCTCATTACCGGGACTAGCGGTTACAATGAGCAGTTCTTC. V is TRBV5-1 and J is TRBJ2-1, with 11 bases aligning to TRBD2. J lost 4 bases, V lost 4 bases, and 10 bases had no gene match. The germline CDR1 and CDR2 sequences are SGHRS and YFSETQ. The CDR3 contains 17 residues.

This clone was picked up one time. CDR3 bases: TGTGCCAGCAGCCCCGCTAGCGGTCCTTCCTACGAGCAGTACTTC. Translation gives CASSPASGPSYEQYF. The rearrangement links TRBV7-9 to TRBJ2-7; 7 bases map to TRBD2. Germline-derived CDR1 and CDR2 are SEHNR and FQNEAQ (reference sequence). The CDR3 contains 15 residues. Trimming removed 5 bases from V and 1 base from J; junction bases left unmatched: 8.

CDR3: CASSGLNTEAFF. The CDR3 DNA sequence: TGTGCCAGCAGCGGGCTGAACACTGAAGCTTTCTTT. The V gene is TRBV9, the J gene TRBJ1-1; D is uncertain. Deletions cut 3 bases from V and 0 bases from J, with 3 bases between. Per germline, CDR1 SGDLS and CDR2 YYNGEE. The CDR3 has 12 amino acids.

V gene TRBV11-2 combines with J gene TRBJ1-1, with D perhaps TRBD1 (5 bases). Germline CDR1 and CDR2: SGHAT and FQNNGV. The germline V and J ends were trimmed by 0 bases and 6 bases, with 11 bases remaining between them. The CDR3 extends over 14 amino acids. The CDR3 DNA reads TGTGCCAGCAGCTTAGACAGGGTGAGCCCTGAAGCTTTCTTT. Its translation: CASSLDRVSPEAFF.

CDR3 protein: CVGYGYTF. CDR3 DNA sequence: TGTGTGGGTTATGGCTACACCTTC. V gene TRBV28 combines with J gene TRBJ1-2; no reliable D call. Germline CDR1 and CDR2: MDHEN and SYDVKM. The CDR3 is made up of 8 amino acids.

The chain combines TRBV10-3 with TRBJ1-5; the match to TRBD1 covers 9 bases. The CDR3 sequence is 15 residues long. J gave up 3 bases and V 6 bases, and 6 bases lay outside the gene matches. Germline V gene sequence: CDR1 ENHRY, CDR2 SYGVKD. The DNA of the CDR3 is TGTGCCATCAGGGAACAGGGGGCCAACAATCAGCCCCAGCATTTT. Residues: CAIREQGANNQPQHF.

The CDR3 protein is CASSERRGEAFF. The CDR3 DNA reads as TGTGCCAGCAGTGAACGCCGGGGTGAAGCTTTCTTT. The V gene is TRBV6-1, the J gene TRBJ1-1; D uncertain. The CDR3 totals 12 residues. V lost 2 bases to trimming and J lost 7 bases, with 8 bases between them. Germline CDR1 MNHNS, CDR2 SASEGT.

This clone came up once. The chain combines TRBV9 with TRBJ2-3; 12 bases are a match to TRBD2. The trim removed 3 bases at V and 5 bases at J, leaving 7 bases unmatched. Germline V gene lookup returns CDR1 SGDLS and CDR2 YYNGEE. This CDR3 is built from 16 residues. For the CDR3, the DNA is TGTGCCAGCAGCGGGACTAGCGGGATTCGGTTAGATACGCAGTATTTT. It specifies CASSGTSGIRLDTQYF.

The chain joins TRBV20-1 to TRBJ2-7; D remains unclear. Deletions cut 3 bases from V and 0 bases from J, with 12 bases between. CDR1 and CDR2 (germline): DFQATT, SNEGSKA (reference sequence). The CDR3 is 14 amino acids. The CDR3 protein is CSASGSSHSYEQYF. The CDR3 region has the DNA TGCAGTGCTAGTGGTAGTAGCCACTCCTACGAGCAGTACTTC.

The J gene is TRBJ2-1, the V gene TRBV6-5, with a weak D call TRBD1 (6 bases). V lost 8 bases and J lost 1, with 12 bases in between. Germline CDR1 MNHEY, CDR2 SVGAGI. This CDR3 has 14 residues. This CDR3 is CASSNRASYNEQFF. For the CDR3, the DNA is TGTGCCAGCTCTAACAGGGCATCCTACAATGAGCAGTTCTTC.

V gene TRBV28 combines with J gene TRBJ1-5; D might be TRBD1 (6 bases). The CDR3 covers 16 residues. Germline values: CDR1 MDHEN, CDR2 SYDVKM. Trimming pared 4 bases from V and 11 bases from J, leaving 24 bases between. The CDR3 coding sequence is TGTGCCAGCAGTTCACTGCTCAGGGGATCCGAGGGGACCCAGCATTTT. It codes for CASSSLLRGSEGTQHF.

The J gene is TRBJ2-7, the V gene TRBV6-1; no definite D call. The length of the CDR3 is 15 residues. Trimming removed 1 base at V and 0 bases at J, with 10 bases between. From germline, CDR1 is MNHNS and CDR2 SASEGT. CDR3: CASSEEVSGSYEQYF. DNA of the CDR3: TGTGCCAGCAGTGAAGAGGTGTCCGGCTCCTACGAGCAGTACTTC.

J is TRBJ1-2 and V is TRBV2; 9 nucleotides agree with TRBD1. With V trimmed by 8 bases and J by 4 bases, 17 bases remained unmatched. This CDR3 has 17 amino acids. In germline, CDR1 is SNHLY, CDR2 FYNNEI. Here the CDR3 DNA reads TGTGCCAGCTCCCTGTCTAGTTTGGGACAGGGCGCCTATGGCTACACCTTC. It specifies CASSLSSLGQGAYGYTF.

This clone appeared a single time. This chain connects TRBV28 to TRBJ1-3; maybe TRBD1 (6 bases). The germline V and J ends were trimmed by 8 bases and 3 bases, with 17 bases remaining between them. The CDR3 runs 15 residues. The V gene's germline CDR1 is MDHEN and CDR2 SYDVKM. CDR3 region: CASWAGTPHGNTIYF. CDR3 DNA sequence: TGTGCCAGCTGGGCGGGGACACCCCATGGAAACACCATATATTTT.

J is TRBJ2-3 and V is TRBV6-5; TRBD2 aligns across 7 bases. This CDR3 contains 14 residues. Losses at the gene ends were 5 bases for V and 5 bases for J; bases not matched to a gene: 7. Germline loops: CDR1 MNHEY, CDR2 SVGAGI. The CDR3 loop is CASSQSGTVDTQYF. The CDR3 region has the DNA TGTGCCAGCAGTCAAAGCGGGACCGTAGATACGCAGTATTTT.

A note on this clone: Compared with germline, one end of the junction differs, possibly owing to a read error. The rearrangement joins TRBV5-8 to TRBJ1-5, with 7 bases matching TRBD1. The CDR3 totals 15 residues. CDR1 and CDR2 (germline): SGHTS, YDEGEE. This chain's CDR3 is CASSLDRLDQRPQHF. The CDR3 DNA reads as TGTGCCAGCAGTTTGGACAGGCTGGATCAACGGCCCCAGCATTTT.

This rearrangement joins TRBV19 to TRBJ2-6; 7 nucleotides match TRBD1. Germline CDR1 and CDR2: LNHDA and SQIVND (reference sequence). The CDR3 has 15 residues. V shed 4 bases and J 8 bases; nucleotides not matched to a gene: 8. The CDR3 DNA reads TGTGCCAGTAGTACCGACAGGGTGGGGACCAACGTCCTGACTTTC. It yields the protein CASSTDRVGTNVLTF.

This chain uses TRBV19 with TRBJ1-1; D ambiguous. Trimming pared 7 bases from V and 6 bases from J, leaving 18 bases between. The germline gives CDR1 LNHDA, CDR2 SQIVND (reference sequence). The CDR3 has 14 amino acids. The CDR3 here is CASTNSRLRSEAFF. The CDR3 DNA reads as TGTGCCAGTACCAATTCCCGGCTAAGATCTGAAGCTTTCTTT.

The chain employs TRBV18 and TRBJ1-1; D is ambiguous. Germline CDR1 is KGHSH and CDR2 is LQKENI. Trimming cost V 5 bases and J 7 bases, with 20 bases left between them. The CDR3 extends over 15 amino acids. The DNA for the CDR3 is TGTGCCAGCTCATCCACCCGCGGTGGGAGGAGTGAAGCTTTCTTT. Translation: CASSSTRGGRSEAFF. The entire variable domain, with the rest obtained from reference TRBV18 and TRBJ1-1, is as follows: NAGVMQNPRHLVRRRGQEARLRCSPMKGHSHVYWYRQLPEEGLKFMVYLQKENIIDESGMPKERFSAEFPKEGPSILRIQQVVRGDSAAYFCASSSTRGGRSEAFFGQGTRLTVV.